This TCR beta chain was recorded in a study of shared T cell receptors in the human thymus. This clone was seen a few times. The CDR3 spans 16 residues. Germline loops: CDR1 SGHDN, CDR2 FVKESK. V shed 1 base, J shed 4 bases, and the junction held 9 bases outside the gene matches. Assay: immunoSEQ multiplex PCR; the TCRdb copy retains only in-frame clones and omits some. In the table there are 500,000 to 550,000 clones, approximately 78% of which are singletons. This sample also appeared in a second study, on human thymus T cells. That work adds: Infants, healthy and Finnish, who were having corrective surgery for congenital heart defects served as donors. Thymus tissue was removed during corrective cardiac surgery. Gene usage for V and J segments appeared biased in thymic and blood repertoires. Related studies noted strongly shared thymic repertoires across unrelated people.

The rearrangement links TRBV14 to TRBJ2-5; 7 nucleotides align to TRBD2. Sample: thymocytes. The clonotype originates from a boy younger than two with a congenital heart defect. CDR3 sequence (DNA): TGTGCCAGCAGCCAAGGCGAGCGGGAAGGTGGAGAGACCCAGTACTTC. Its protein product is CASSQGEREGGETQYF. The entire variable domain, with the rest obtained from reference TRBV14 and TRBJ2-5, is as follows: EAGVTQFPSHSVIEKGQTVTLRCDPISGHDNLYWYRRVMGKEIKFLLHFVKESKQDESGMPNNRFLAERTGGTYSTLKVQPAELEDSGVYFCASSQGEREGGETQYFGPGTRLLVL.